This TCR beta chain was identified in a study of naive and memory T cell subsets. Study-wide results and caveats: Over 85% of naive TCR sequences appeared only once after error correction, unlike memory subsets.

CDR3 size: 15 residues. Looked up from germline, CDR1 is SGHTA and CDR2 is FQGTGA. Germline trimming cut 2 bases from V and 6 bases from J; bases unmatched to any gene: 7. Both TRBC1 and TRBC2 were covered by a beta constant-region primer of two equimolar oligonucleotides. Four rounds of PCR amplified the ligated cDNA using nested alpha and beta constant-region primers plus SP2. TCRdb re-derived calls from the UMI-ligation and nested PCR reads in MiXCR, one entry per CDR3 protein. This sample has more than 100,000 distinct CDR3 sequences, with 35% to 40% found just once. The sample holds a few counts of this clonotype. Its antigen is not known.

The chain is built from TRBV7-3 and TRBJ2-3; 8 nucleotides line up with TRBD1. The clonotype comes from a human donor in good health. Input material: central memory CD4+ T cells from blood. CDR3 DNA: TGTGCCAGCAGCTTAGCAGGGGGCGCAAGGGATACGCAGTATTTT. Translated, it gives CASSLAGGARDTQYF.